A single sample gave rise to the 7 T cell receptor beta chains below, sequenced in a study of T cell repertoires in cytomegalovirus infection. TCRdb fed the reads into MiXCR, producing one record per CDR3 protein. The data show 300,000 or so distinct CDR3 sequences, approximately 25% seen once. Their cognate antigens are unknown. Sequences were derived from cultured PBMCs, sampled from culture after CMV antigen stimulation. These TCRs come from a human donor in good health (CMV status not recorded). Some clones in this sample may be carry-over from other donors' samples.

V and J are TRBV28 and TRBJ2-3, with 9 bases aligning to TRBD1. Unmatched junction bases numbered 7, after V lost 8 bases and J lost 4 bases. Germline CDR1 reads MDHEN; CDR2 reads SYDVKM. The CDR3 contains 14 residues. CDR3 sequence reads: CASGRDRAADTQYF. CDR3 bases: TGTGCCAGCGGCCGGGACAGGGCCGCAGATACGCAGTATTTT.

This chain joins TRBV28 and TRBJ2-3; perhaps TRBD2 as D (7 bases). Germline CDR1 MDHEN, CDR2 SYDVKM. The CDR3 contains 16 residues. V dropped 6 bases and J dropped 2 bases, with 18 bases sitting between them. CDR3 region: CASSLTGGGDTDTQYF. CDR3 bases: TGTGCCAGCAGCCTGACAGGTGGGGGGGACACAGATACGCAGTATTTT. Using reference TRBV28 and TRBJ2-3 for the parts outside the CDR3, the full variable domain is DVKVTQSSRYLVKRTGEKVFLECVQDMDHENMFWYRQDPGLGLRLIYFSYDVKMKEKGDIPEGYSVSREKKERFSLILESASTNQTSMYLCASSLTGGGDTDTQYFGPGTRLTVL.

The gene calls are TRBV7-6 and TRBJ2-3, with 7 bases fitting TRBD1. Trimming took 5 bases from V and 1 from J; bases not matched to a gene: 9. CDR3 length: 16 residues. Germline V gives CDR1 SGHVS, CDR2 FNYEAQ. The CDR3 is CASSPLTGPRTDTQYF. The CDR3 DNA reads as TGTGCCAGCAGCCCACTGACAGGGCCCCGCACAGATACGCAGTATTTT.

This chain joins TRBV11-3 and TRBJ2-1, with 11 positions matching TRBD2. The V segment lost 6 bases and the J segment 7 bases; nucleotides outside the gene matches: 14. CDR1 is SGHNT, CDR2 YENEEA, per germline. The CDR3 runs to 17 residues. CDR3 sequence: CASSSTGLAGGRNEQFF. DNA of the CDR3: TGTGCCAGCAGTTCAACAGGGTTAGCGGGAGGGCGTAATGAGCAGTTCTTC.

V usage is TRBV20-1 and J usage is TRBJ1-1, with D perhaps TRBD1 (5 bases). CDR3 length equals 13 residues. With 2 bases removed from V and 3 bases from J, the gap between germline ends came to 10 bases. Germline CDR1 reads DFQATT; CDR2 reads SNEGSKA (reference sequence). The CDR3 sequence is CSARQGSYTEAFF. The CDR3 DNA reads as TGCAGTGCTAGACAGGGTTCGTACACTGAAGCTTTCTTT.

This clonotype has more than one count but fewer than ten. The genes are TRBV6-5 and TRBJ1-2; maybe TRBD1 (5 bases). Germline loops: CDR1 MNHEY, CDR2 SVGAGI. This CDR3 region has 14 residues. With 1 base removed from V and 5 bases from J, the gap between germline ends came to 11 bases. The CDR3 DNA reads TGTGCCAGCAGTTACTACGGCAGGGAGTATGGCTACACCTTC. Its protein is CASSYYGREYGYTF.

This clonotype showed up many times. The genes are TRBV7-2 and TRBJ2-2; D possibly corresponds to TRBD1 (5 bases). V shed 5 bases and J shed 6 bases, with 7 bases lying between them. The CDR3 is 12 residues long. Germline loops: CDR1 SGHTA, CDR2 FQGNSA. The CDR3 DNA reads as TGTGCCAGCAGCCTGGGGCCCGGGGAGCTGTTTTTT. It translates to CASSLGPGELFF.